This TCR beta chain was observed in a study of T cell repertoires in cytomegalovirus infection. The CDR3 is 15 residues long. Unmatched junction bases numbered 6, after V lost 3 bases and J lost 4 bases. CDR1 and CDR2 (germline): SGHDT, YYEEEE. TCRdb ran MiXCR on the reads and lists one entry per CDR3 protein. The table includes 900,000 to 950,000 distinct CDR3 sequences, roughly 31% detected once. In regard to this clonotype: Its antigen is not known. This may stem from a read error, because a much larger clone lies one nucleotide away.

This TCR was sampled from a human donor in good health (CMV status not recorded). Some clones in this sample may be carry-over from other donors' samples. The specimen comprised cultured CD8+ T cells from PBMCs, sampled from culture after CMV antigen stimulation. The chain joins TRBV5-6 to TRBJ2-3, with 9 positions matching TRBD2. This CDR3 reads CASSSLAGAADTQYF. DNA of the CDR3: TGTGCCAGCAGCTCTTTAGCGGGGGCCGCAGATACGCAGTATTTT.